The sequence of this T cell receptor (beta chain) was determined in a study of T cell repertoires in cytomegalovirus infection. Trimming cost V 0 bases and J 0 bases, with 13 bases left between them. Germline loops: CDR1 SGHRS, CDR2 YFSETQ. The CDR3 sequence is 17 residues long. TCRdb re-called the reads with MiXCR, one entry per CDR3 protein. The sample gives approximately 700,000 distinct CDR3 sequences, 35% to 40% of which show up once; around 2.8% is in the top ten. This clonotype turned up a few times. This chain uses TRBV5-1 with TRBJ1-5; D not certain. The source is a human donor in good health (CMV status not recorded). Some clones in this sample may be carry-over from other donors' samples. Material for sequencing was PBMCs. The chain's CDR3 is CASSLGVVGSSNQPQHF. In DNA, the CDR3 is TGCGCCAGCAGCTTGGGAGTTGTGGGTTCTAGCAATCAGCCCCAGCATTTT.